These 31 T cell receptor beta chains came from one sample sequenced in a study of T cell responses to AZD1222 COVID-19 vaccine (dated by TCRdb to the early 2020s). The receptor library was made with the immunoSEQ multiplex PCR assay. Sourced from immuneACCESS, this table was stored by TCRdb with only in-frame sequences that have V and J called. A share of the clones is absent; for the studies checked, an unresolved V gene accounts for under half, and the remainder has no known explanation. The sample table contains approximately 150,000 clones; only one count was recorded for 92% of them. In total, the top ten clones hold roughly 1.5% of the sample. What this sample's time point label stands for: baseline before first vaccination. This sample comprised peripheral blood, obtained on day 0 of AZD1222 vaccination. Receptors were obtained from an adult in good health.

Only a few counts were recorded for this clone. The CDR3 DNA sequence: TGCAGCGCATCTGGGGCAGTTAATGAAAAACTGTTTTTT. Translation: CSASGAVNEKLFF. The rearrangement joins TRBV29-1 to TRBJ1-4; possible D gene TRBD1, 5 bases. Looked up from germline, CDR1 is SQVTM and CDR2 is ANQGSEA. The CDR3 loop spans 13 amino acids. V lost 7 bases, J lost 4 bases, and 13 bases lay in between.

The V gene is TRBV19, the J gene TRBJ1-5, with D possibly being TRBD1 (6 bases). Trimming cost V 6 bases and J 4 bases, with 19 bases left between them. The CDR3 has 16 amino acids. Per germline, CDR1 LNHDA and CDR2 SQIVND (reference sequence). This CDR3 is CASRLQRGGRNQPQHF. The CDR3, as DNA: TGTGCCAGTAGACTCCAACGAGGGGGGCGGAATCAGCCCCAGCATTTT.

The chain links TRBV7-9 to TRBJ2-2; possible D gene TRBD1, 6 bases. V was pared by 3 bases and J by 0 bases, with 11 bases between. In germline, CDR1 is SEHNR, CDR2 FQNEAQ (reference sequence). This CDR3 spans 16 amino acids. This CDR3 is CASSFLDSTNTGELFF. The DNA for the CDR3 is TGTGCCAGCAGCTTTTTGGACAGCACGAACACCGGGGAGCTGTTTTTT.

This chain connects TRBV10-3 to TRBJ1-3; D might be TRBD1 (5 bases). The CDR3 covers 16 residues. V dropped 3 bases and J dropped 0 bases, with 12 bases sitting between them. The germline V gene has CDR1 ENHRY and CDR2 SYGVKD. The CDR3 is CAISERWTISGNTIYF. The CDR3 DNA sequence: TGTGCCATCAGTGAACGTTGGACAATCTCTGGAAACACCATATATTTT.

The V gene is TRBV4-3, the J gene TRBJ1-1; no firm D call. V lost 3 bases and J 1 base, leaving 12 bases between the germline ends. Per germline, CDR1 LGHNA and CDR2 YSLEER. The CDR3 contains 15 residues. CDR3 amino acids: CASSQDGFGNTEAFF. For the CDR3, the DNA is TGCGCCAGCAGCCAGGATGGGTTTGGGAACACTGAAGCTTTCTTT.

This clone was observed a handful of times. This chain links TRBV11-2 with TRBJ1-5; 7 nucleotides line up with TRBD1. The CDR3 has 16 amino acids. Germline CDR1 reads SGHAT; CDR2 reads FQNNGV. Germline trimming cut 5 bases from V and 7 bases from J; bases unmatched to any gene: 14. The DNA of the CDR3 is TGTGCCAGCAGCCCCCGTCCCCACAGGGGAGGACAGCCCCAGCATTTT. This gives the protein CASSPRPHRGGQPQHF.

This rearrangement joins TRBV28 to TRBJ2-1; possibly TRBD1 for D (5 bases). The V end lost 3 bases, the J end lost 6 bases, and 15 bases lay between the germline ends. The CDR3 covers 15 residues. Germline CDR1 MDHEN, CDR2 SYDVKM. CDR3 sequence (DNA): TGTGCCAGCAGTTTTGACAGCTCCCCTCTCAATGAGCAGTTCTTC. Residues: CASSFDSSPLNEQFF.

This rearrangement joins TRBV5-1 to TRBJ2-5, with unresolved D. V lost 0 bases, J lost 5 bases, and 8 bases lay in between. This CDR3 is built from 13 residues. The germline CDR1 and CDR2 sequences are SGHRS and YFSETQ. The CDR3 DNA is TGCGCCAGCAGCTTGGCCGGTAGTGAGACCCAGTACTTC. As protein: CASSLAGSETQYF.

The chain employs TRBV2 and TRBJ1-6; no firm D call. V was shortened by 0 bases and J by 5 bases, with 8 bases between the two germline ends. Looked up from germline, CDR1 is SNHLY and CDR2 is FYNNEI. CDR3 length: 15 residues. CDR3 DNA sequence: TGTGCCAGCAGTGAAGCGCGGACGAATAATTCACCCCTCCACTTT. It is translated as CASSEARTNNSPLHF.

The CDR3 protein is CASSQSGTSGTNEQFF. The CDR3 DNA is TGTGCCAGCAGCCAATCCGGGACTAGCGGGACCAATGAGCAGTTCTTC. The genes are TRBV14 and TRBJ2-1; 13 nucleotides match TRBD2. Germline trimming cut 2 bases from V and 6 bases from J; bases unmatched to any gene: 4. CDR3 length: 16 amino acids. CDR1 is SGHDN, CDR2 FVKESK, per germline.

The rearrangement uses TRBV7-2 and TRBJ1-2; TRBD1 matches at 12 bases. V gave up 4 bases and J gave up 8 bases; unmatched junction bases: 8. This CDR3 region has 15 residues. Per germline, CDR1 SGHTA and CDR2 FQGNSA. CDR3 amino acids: CASSSAGQGARGYTF. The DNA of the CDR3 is TGTGCCAGCAGCTCTGCGGGACAGGGGGCGAGGGGCTACACCTTC.

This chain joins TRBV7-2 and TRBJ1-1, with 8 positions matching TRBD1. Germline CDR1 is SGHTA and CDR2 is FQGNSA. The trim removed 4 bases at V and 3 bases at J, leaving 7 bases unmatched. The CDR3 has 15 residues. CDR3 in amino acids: CASSSRQGRDTEAFF. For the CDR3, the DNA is TGTGCCAGCAGCTCCCGACAGGGGAGGGACACTGAAGCTTTCTTT.

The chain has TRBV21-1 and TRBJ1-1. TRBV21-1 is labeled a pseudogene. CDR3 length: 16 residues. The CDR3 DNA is TGTGCCAGCAGCAAAGGGGATCAGACTTTGGTCACTGAAGCTTTCTTT. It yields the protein CASSKGDQTLVTEAFF.

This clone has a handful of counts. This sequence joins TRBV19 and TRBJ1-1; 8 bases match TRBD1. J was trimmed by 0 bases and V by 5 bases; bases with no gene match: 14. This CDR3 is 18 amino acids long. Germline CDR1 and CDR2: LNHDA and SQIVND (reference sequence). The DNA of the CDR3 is TGTGCCAGTAGTCTACGGACAGGGAATCCAGATTTGAACACTGAAGCTTTCTTT. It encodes CASSLRTGNPDLNTEAFF.

The CDR3 spells CSASPGYGYTF. For the CDR3, the DNA is TGCAGTGCTAGCCCGGGGTATGGCTACACCTTC. J is TRBJ1-2 and V is TRBV20-1; no clear D. In germline, CDR1 is DFQATT, CDR2 SNEGSKA (reference sequence). There are 11 residues in the CDR3. V lost 3 bases and J lost 5, with 7 bases in between.

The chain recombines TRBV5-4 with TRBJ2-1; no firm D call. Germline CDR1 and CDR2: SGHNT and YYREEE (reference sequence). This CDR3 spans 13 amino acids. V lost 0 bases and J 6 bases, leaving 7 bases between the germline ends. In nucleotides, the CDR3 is TGTGCCAGCAGCTTGGGCCTCAGCAATGAGCAGTTCTTC. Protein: CASSLGLSNEQFF.

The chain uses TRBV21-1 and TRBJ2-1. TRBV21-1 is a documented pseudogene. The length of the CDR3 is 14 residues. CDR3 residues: CASSVQGQYNEQFF. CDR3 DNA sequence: TGTGCCAGCAGCGTACAAGGTCAGTACAATGAGCAGTTCTTC.

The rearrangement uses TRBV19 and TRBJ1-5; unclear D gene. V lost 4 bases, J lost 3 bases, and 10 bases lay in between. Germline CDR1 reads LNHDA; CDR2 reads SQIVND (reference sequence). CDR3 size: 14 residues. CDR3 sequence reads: CASSKGQLNQPQHF. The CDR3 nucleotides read TGTGCCAGTAGTAAAGGGCAGCTCAATCAGCCCCAGCATTTT.

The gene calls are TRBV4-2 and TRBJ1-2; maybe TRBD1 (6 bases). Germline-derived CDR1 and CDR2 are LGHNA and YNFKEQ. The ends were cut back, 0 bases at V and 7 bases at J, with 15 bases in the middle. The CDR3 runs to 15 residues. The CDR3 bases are TGTGCCAGCAGCCAAGAGGGGGGCGCAGGGATTGGCTACACCTTC. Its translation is CASSQEGGAGIGYTF.

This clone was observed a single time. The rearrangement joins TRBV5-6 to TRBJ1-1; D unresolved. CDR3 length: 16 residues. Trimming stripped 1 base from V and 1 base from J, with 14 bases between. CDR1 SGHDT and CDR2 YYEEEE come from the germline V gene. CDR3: CASSLYPSGKNTEAFF. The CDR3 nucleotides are TGTGCCAGCAGCTTGTATCCTTCGGGTAAGAACACTGAAGCTTTCTTT. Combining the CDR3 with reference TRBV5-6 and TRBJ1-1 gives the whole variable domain DAGVTQSPTHLIKTRGQQVTLRCSPKSGHDTVSWYQQALGQGPQFIFQYYEEEERQRGNFPDRFSGHQFPNYSSELNVNALLLGDSALYLCASSLYPSGKNTEAFFGQGTRLTVV.

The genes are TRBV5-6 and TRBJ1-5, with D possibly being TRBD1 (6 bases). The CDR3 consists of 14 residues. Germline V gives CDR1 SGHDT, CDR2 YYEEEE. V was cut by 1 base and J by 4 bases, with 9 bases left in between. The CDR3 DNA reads TGTGCCAGCAGCTTGTACAGGGTAAATCAGCCCCAGCATTTT. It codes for CASSLYRVNQPQHF.

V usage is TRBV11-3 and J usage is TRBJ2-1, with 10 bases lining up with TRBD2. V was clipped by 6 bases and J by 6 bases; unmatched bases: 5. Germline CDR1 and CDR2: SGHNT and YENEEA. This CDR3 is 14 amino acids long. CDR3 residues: CASSLAGAGNEQFF. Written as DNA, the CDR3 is TGTGCCAGCAGTCTAGCGGGAGCTGGCAATGAGCAGTTCTTC.

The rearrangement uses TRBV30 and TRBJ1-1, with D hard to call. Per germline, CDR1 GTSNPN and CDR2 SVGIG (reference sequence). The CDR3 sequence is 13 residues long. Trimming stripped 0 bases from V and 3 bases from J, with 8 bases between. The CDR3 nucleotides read TGTGCCTGGAGTGTATCAGATGACACTGAAGCTTTCTTT. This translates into CAWSVSDDTEAFF.

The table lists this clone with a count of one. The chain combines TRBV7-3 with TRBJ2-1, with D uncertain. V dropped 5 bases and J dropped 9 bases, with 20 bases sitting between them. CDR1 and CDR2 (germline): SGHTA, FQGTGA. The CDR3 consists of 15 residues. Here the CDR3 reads CASSRSKGRFGEQFF. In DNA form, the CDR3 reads TGTGCCAGCAGCCGAAGCAAAGGCCGCTTCGGTGAGCAGTTCTTC.

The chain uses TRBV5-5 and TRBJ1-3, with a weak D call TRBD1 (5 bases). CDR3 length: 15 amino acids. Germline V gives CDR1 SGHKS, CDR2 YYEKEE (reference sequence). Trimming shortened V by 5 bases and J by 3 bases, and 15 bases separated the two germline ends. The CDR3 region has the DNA TGTGCCAGCAGACGAACTCAGGGAAGTGGAAACACCATATATTTT. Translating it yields CASRRTQGSGNTIYF.

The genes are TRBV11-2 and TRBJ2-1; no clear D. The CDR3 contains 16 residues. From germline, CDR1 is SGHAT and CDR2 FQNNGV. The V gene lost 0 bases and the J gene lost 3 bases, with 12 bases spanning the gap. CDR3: CASSLDSRRLYNEQFF. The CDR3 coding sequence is TGTGCCAGCAGCTTAGATTCCCGGCGCCTCTACAATGAGCAGTTCTTC.

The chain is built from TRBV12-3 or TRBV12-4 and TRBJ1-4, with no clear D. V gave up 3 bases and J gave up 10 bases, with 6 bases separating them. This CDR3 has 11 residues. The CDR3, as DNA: TGTGCCAGCAGTTTGGCCGGAAAACTGTTTTTT. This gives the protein CASSLAGKLFF.

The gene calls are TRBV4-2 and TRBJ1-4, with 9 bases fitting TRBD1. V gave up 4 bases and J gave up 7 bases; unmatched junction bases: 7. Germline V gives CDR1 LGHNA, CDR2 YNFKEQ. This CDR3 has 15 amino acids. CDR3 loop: CASSPTGQGSEKLFF. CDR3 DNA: TGTGCCAGCAGCCCCACGGGACAGGGCTCTGAAAAACTGTTTTTT.

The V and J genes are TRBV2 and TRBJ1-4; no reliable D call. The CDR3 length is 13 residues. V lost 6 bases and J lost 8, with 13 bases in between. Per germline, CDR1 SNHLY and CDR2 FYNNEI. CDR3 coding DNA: TGTGCCAGCAGGCGCCAGGAGAGGGAAAAACTGTTTTTT. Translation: CASRRQEREKLFF.

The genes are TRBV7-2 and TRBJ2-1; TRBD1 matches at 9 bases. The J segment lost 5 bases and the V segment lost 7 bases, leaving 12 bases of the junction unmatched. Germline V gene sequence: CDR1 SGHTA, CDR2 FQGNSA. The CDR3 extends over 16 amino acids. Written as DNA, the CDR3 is TGTGCCAGCACCGCCCGGCGGGACAGGGTGCACAATGAGCAGTTCTTC. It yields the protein CASTARRDRVHNEQFF.

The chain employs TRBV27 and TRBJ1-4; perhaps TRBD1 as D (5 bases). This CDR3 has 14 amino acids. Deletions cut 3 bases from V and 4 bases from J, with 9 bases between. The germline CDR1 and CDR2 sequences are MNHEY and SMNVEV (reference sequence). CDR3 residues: CASSLGVLNEKLFF. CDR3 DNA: TGTGCCAGCAGTTTGGGGGTCCTTAATGAAAAACTGTTTTTT. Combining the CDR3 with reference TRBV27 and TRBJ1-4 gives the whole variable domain EAQVTQNPRYLITVTGKKLTVTCSQNMNHEYMSWYRQDPGLGLRQIYYSMNVEVTDKGDVPEGYKVSRKEKRNFPLILESPSPNQTSLYFCASSLGVLNEKLFFGSGTQLSVL.